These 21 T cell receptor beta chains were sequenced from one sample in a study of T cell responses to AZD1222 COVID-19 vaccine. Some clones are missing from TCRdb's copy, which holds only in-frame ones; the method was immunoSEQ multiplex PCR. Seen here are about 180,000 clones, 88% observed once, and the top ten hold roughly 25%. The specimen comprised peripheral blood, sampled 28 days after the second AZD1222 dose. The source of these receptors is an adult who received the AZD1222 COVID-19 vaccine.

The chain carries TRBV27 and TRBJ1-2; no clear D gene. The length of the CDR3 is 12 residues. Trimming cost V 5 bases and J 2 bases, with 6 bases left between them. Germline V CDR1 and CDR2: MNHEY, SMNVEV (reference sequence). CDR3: CASSPTNYGYTF. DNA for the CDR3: TGTGCCAGCAGTCCTACGAACTATGGCTACACCTTC.

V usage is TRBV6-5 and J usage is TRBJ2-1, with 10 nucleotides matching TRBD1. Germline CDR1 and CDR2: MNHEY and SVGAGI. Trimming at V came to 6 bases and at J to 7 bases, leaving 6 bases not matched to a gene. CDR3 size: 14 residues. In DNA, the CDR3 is TGTGCCAGCAGCCGGGACAGGGGCGGAAATGAGCAGTTCTTC. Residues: CASSRDRGGNEQFF.

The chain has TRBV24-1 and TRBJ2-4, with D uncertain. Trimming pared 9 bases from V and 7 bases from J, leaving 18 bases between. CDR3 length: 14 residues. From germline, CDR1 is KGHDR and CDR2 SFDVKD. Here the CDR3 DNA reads TGTGCCACCGTGGAAAGGTCCCGCGTTAACATTCAGTACTTC. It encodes CATVERSRVNIQYF.

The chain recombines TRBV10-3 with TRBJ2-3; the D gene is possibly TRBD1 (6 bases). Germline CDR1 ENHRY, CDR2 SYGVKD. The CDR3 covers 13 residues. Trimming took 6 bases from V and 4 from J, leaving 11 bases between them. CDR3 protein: CAISRTEADTQYF. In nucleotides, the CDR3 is TGTGCCATCAGCAGGACAGAAGCAGATACGCAGTATTTT.

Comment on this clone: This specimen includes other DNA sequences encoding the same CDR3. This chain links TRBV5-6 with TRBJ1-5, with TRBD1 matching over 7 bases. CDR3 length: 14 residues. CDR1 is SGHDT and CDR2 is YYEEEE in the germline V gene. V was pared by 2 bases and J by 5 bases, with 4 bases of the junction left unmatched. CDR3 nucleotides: TGTGCCAGCAGCTTAGGGACAGAGTATCAGCCCCAGCATTTT. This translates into CASSLGTEYQPQHF.

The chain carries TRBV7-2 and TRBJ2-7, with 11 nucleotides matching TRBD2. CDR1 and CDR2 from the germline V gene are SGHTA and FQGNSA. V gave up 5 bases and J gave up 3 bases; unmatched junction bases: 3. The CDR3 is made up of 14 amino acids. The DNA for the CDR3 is TGTGCCAGCAGCCCCGGGACTAGCGGCTACGAGCAGTACTTC. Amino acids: CASSPGTSGYEQYF.

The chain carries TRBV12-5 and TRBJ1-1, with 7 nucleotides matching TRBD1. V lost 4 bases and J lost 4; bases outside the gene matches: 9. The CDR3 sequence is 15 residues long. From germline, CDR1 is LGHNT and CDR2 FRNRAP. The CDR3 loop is CASGSSTGRATEAFF. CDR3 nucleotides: TGTGCTAGTGGTTCGTCGACAGGGAGGGCCACTGAAGCTTTCTTT.

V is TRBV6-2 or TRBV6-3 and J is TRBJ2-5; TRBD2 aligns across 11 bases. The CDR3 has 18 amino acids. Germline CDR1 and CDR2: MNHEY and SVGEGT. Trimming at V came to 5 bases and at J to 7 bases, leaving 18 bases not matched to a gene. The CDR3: CASSPRQGASSGRGTQYF. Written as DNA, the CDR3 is TGTGCCAGCAGTCCCCGCCAGGGGGCAAGTAGCGGGAGGGGGACCCAGTACTTC.

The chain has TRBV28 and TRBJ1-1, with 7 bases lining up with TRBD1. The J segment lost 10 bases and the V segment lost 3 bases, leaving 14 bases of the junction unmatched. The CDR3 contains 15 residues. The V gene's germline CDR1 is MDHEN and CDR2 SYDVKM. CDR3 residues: CASSLQDRTGVGAFF. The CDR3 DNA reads TGTGCCAGCAGTTTGCAGGACAGGACGGGTGTCGGAGCTTTCTTT.

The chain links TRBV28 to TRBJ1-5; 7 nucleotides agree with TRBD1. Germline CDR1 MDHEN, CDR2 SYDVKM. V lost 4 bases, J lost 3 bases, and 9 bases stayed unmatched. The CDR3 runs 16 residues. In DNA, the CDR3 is TGTGCCAGCAGTTCGACCGGGACAGCGTACAATCAGCCCCAGCATTTT. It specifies CASSSTGTAYNQPQHF.

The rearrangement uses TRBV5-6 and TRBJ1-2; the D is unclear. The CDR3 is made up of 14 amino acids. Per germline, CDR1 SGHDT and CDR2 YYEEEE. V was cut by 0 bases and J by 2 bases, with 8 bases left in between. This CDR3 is CASSLVEPNYGYTF. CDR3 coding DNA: TGTGCCAGCAGCTTGGTAGAGCCAAACTATGGCTACACCTTC.

The CDR3 spells CASSLMSGAIQETQYF. Written as DNA, the CDR3 is TGTGCCAGCAGCTTAATGTCAGGGGCCATACAAGAGACCCAGTACTTC. The J gene is TRBJ2-5, the V gene TRBV7-6; weak D call: TRBD1 (6 bases). Deletions cut 2 bases from V and 2 bases from J, with 15 bases between. The CDR3 is 16 residues long. Looked up from germline, CDR1 is SGHVS and CDR2 is FNYEAQ.

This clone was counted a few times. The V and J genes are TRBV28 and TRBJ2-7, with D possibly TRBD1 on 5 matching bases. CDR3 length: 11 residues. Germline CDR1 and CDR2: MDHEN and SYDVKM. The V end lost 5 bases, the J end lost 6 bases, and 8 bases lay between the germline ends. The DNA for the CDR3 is TGTGCCAGCAGTGATAGGGGCGAGCAGTACTTC. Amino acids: CASSDRGEQYF.

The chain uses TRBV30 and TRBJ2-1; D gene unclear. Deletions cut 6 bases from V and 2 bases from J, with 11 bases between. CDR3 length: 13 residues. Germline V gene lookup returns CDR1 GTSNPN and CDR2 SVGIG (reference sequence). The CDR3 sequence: CACQSVPYNEQFF. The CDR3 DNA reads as TGTGCCTGCCAAAGCGTCCCCTACAATGAGCAGTTCTTC.

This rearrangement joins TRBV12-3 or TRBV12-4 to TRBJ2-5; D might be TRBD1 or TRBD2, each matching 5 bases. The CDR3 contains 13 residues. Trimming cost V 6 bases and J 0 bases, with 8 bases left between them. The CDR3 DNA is TGTGCCAGCAGCCGGGACCACCAAGAGACCCAGTACTTC. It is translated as CASSRDHQETQYF.

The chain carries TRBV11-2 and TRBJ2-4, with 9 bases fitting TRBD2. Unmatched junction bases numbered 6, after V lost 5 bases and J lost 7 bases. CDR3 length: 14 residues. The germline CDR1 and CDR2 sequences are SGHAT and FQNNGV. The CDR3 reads CASSISSGTNIQYF. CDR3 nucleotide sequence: TGTGCCAGCAGCATATCTAGCGGGACGAACATTCAGTACTTC.

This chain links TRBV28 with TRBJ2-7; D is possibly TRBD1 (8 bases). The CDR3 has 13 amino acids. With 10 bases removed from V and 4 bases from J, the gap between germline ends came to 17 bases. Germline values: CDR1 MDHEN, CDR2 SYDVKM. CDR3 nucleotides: TGTGCCACTAATGGACAGGGAGGGTACGAGCAGTACTTC. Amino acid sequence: CATNGQGGYEQYF.

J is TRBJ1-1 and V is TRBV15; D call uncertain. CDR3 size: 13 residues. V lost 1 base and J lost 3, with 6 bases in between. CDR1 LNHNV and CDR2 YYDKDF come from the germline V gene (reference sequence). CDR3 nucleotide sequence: TGTGCCACCAGCAGAGGAACGTACACTGAAGCTTTCTTT. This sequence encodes CATSRGTYTEAFF.

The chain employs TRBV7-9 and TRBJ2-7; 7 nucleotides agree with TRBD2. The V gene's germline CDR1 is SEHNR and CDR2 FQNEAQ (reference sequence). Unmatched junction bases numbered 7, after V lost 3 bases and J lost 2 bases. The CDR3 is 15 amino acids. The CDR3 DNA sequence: TGTGCCAGCAGCTTCGAGTTGGGAGGGGCCTACGAGCAGTACTTC. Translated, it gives CASSFELGGAYEQYF.

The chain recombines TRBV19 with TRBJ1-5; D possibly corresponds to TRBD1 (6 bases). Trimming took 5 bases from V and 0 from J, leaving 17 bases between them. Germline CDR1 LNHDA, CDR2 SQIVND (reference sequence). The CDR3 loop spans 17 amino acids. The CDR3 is CASSLRQAHNSNQPQHF. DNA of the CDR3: TGTGCCAGTAGTTTACGACAGGCCCATAATAGCAATCAGCCCCAGCATTTT.

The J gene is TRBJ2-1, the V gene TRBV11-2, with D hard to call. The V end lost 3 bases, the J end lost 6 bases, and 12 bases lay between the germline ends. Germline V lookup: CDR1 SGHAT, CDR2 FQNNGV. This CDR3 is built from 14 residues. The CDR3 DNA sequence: TGTGCCAGCAGCTTGAGTCGGGTGGGCAATGAGCAGTTCTTC. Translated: CASSLSRVGNEQFF.